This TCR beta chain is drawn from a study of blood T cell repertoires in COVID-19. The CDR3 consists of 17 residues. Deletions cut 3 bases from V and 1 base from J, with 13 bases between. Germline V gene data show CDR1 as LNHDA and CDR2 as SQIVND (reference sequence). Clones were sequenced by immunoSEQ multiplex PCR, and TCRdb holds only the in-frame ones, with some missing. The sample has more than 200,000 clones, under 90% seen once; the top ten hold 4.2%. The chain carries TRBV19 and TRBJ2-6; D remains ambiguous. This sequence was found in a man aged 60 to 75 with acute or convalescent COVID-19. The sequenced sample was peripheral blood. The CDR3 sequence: CASSIEVLSSGANVLTF. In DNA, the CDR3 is TGTGCCAGTAGTATCGAGGTTTTGAGTTCTGGGGCCAACGTCCTGACTTTC.